The clone carrying this T cell receptor (beta chain) appeared a few times. Per the study methods: Reference gene primers were amplified, and this amplification served to estimate nucleated cell counts. Produced via immunoSEQ multiplex PCR; TCRdb's table is partial and in-frame only. For V, J and clone size, that table is used; D and trimming come from the DNA. The sample carries around 150,000 clones, roughly nine tenths recorded once. The sample belongs to a study of blood T cell repertoires in COVID-19. The V segment lost 3 bases and the J segment 4 bases; nucleotides outside the gene matches: 12. Germline CDR1 and CDR2: SGHAT and FQNNGV. This CDR3 region has 17 residues.

This receptor was obtained from a man aged 18 to 29 with acute or convalescent COVID-19. The chain employs TRBV11-2 and TRBJ1-2, with 9 bases fitting TRBD1. Sequenced: peripheral blood. In nucleotides, the CDR3 is TGTGCCAGCAGCTTGGGGGACAGGGTCACAATGTCCTATGGCTACACCTTC. Translating it yields CASSLGDRVTMSYGYTF.